This T cell receptor beta chain was sequenced for a study of OX40 agonist ivuxolimab in advanced cancers. Study-level background: Those enrolled were roughly 80% male, with a mean age of around 57 years and ages from about 20 to 90. Past anti-PD-1, anti-PD-L1 or anti-CTLA-4 therapy was accepted, and around 40% had received some.

For this clone: As yet, its antigen is unknown.

General study findings and limits: Determination of antigen specificity was not performed for the expanded peripheral T cells.

Method: immunoSEQ multiplex PCR; TCRdb's copy keeps in-frame clones and lacks some. The profile covers around 70,000 clones, with roughly four fifths appearing a single time and approximately 2.5% taken by the ten largest. V was pared by 6 bases and J by 1 base, with 9 bases between. The CDR3 covers 13 residues. The germline gives CDR1 MNHNY, CDR2 SVGAGI (reference sequence). The sequencing used CD4+ or CD8+ T cells sorted from blood, collected in a trial of the OX40 agonist ivuxolimab. This chain links TRBV6-6 with TRBJ1-1, with TRBD1 as a possible D gene (6 bases). This receptor was obtained from an adult with an advanced solid tumor such as melanoma, head and neck, liver or kidney cancer. The CDR3 DNA is TGTGCCAGCAGCCGGACAGAGAACACTGAAGCTTTCTTT. It encodes CASSRTENTEAFF.